This paragraph covers one T cell receptor (beta chain) sequence. The sample originates from a study of blood T cell repertoires in COVID-19. As for the study in general: Samples of COVID-19 (acute and convalescent) were obtained from the United States, Italy and Spain.

CDR1 is SGHDT and CDR2 is YYEEEE in the germline V gene. V trimming: 6 bases; J trimming: 1 base; junction bases outside the gene matches: 7. The CDR3 runs to 16 residues. Clones were read by immunoSEQ multiplex PCR, and TCRdb kept only the in-frame ones, dropping some. Here the sample spans around 140,000 clones, around 82% being singletons. This TCR came from a man aged 60 to 75 with acute or convalescent COVID-19. The chain recombines TRBV5-6 with TRBJ2-3; 11 nucleotides line up with TRBD2. The sequencing input was peripheral blood. The CDR3 bases are TGTGCCAGCAACCCCGCGGGACTAGCGGGCACAGATACGCAGTATTTT. As protein: CASNPAGLAGTDTQYF.